This TCR beta chain is drawn from a study of blood T cell repertoires in COVID-19. Study as a whole: Sites across the United States, Italy and Spain contributed samples from acute and convalescent COVID-19. Sample material is recorded as cDNA or gDNA derived from T cells, B-cell-depleted T cells, or PBMCs.

Original methodology: Reference gene primer amplification gave estimated nucleated cell counts. The method was immunoSEQ multiplex PCR; TCRdb's version includes in-frame clones alone and lacks a portion of them. V, J and clone size were drawn from that table, and D and trimming were deduced from the DNA. The table has over 100,000 clones, roughly two thirds seen once. The ends were cut back, 1 base at V and 2 bases at J, with 11 bases in the middle. The V gene's germline CDR1 is SEHNR and CDR2 FQNEAQ (reference sequence). The CDR3 is 15 residues long. Material for sequencing was peripheral blood. The clonotype comes from a woman in her seventies with acute or convalescent COVID-19. The gene calls are TRBV7-9 and TRBJ2-5; possibly TRBD2 for D (5 bases). CDR3 protein: CASSLVGSQQETQYF. The CDR3 nucleotides are TGTGCCAGCAGCTTAGTGGGGAGTCAACAAGAGACCCAGTACTTC.